Listed below are T cell receptor beta chains from one sample, sequenced in a study of OX40 agonist ivuxolimab in advanced cancers. Clones were sequenced by immunoSEQ multiplex PCR, and TCRdb holds only the in-frame ones, with some missing. This table holds almost 50,000 clones, about 86% found once. The input for sequencing was CD4+ or CD8+ T cells sorted from blood, taken in a trial of the OX40 agonist ivuxolimab. Source of these receptors: an adult with an advanced solid tumor such as melanoma, head and neck, liver or kidney cancer. The conserved cysteine and the conserved F or W are not part of the CDR3 here. The D gene is left open where the match is weak.

>-|TRBV19|TRBJ1-2
ASSIESGGTNYGYT
>-|TRBV7-7|TRBJ2-1
ASSSCRERNNEQF
>-|TRBV19|TRBJ2-1
ASSRLALSDEQF
>-|TRBV18|TRBJ2-3
ASSTYTDTQY
>TRBD2|TRBV5-1|TRBJ2-1
ASRPDTSGAQF
>-|TRBV29-1|TRBJ2-3
SALSTDTQY
>TRBD1|TRBV18|TRBJ1-1
ASSPFVPGQGAGTEAF
>TRBD2|TRBV9|TRBJ2-1
ASSPRSLAGVDPEQF
>-|TRBV6-1|TRBJ1-2
ASSVDPRGDGYT
>-|TRBV28|TRBJ1-2
ASTIMGANYGYT
>-|TRBV27|TRBJ2-7
ASSLEFLTDEQY
>-|TRBV28|TRBJ2-7
ASSLSADYEQY
>-|TRBV11-3|TRBJ2-1
ASSRGAGNNNEQF
>-|TRBV7-3|TRBJ1-1
ASSYYQSTEAF
>TRBD2|TRBV18|TRBJ2-7
ASSPAGGRGEQY
>-|TRBV7-2|-
ASSKGTPRPYEQY
>-|TRBV27|TRBJ2-5
ASKSGVETQY
>-|TRBV5-1|TRBJ2-7
ASSQDNGSHEQY
>-|TRBV19|TRBJ2-3
ASSLVGPTDTQY
>-|TRBV5-1|TRBJ2-1
ASSLTASSSYNEQF
>-|TRBV28|TRBJ2-1
ASRGDSHNNEQF
>-|TRBV9|TRBJ2-1
ASSVEPGNEQF